The 7 T cell receptor beta chains in this list originate from one sample, sequenced in a study of PD-1 and CTLA-4 blockade in melanoma. Sequencing used immunoSEQ multiplex PCR; TCRdb keeps in-frame clones, though not all of them. The sample yields 7,200 or so clones, roughly 80% seen once. The starting material was CD8+ T cells from peripheral blood, obtained before anti-PD-1 treatment. Receptor source: a human donor with melanoma.

The chain combines TRBV9 with TRBJ2-6; D may be TRBD1 or TRBD2 (5 bases each). Germline-derived CDR1 and CDR2 are SGDLS and YYNGEE. The CDR3 length is 17 residues. V shed 0 bases and J shed 3 bases, with 13 bases lying between them. The CDR3 here is CASSVDSRGGGANVLTF. CDR3 bases: TGTGCCAGCAGCGTAGATTCGAGGGGTGGTGGGGCCAACGTCCTGACTTTC.

The chain uses TRBV12-3 or TRBV12-4 and TRBJ1-2; 10 bases are a match to TRBD1. The CDR3 has 12 amino acids. V shed 7 bases, J shed 11 bases, and the junction held 7 bases outside the gene matches. The DNA of the CDR3 is TGTGCCAGCACGACAGGGGGCTCTTTGTACACCTTC. It yields the protein CASTTGGSLYTF.

The CDR3 sequence: CASSIFLREGPDTQYF. The CDR3 nucleotides read TGTGCCAGTAGTATCTTTTTGCGGGAGGGCCCAGATACGCAGTATTTT. V and J are TRBV19 and TRBJ2-3, with 9 bases lining up with TRBD2. This CDR3 is built from 16 residues. The J segment lost 4 bases and the V segment lost 3 bases, leaving 8 bases of the junction unmatched. The germline gives CDR1 LNHDA, CDR2 SQIVND (reference sequence). Drawing the rest from reference TRBV19 and TRBJ2-3, the complete variable domain is DGGITQSPKYLFRKEGQNVTLSCEQNLNHDAMYWYRQDPGQGLRLIYYSQIVNDFQKGDIAEGYSVSREKKESFPLTVTSAQKNPTAFYLCASSIFLREGPDTQYFGPGTRLTVL.

The genes are TRBV9 and TRBJ1-2; D is uncertain. Germline values: CDR1 SGDLS, CDR2 YYNGEE. Trimming left V 0 bases short and J 5 bases short, with 5 bases between. This CDR3 has 12 amino acids. This CDR3 reads CASSVAGYGYTF. In DNA, the CDR3 is TGTGCCAGCAGCGTAGCGGGTTATGGCTACACCTTC.

CDR3 nucleotide sequence: TGTGCCACCAGTGGGATGCCACCCGGGACTAGCGTCGCGGGGGACTACGAGCAGTACTTC. The encoded protein is CATSGMPPGTSVAGDYEQYF. The V call is TRBV24-1, the J call TRBJ2-7; 10 positions match TRBD2. Trimming cost V 5 bases and J 3 bases; bases outside gene matches: 21. Germline-derived CDR1 and CDR2 are KGHDR and SFDVKD. CDR3 size: 20 residues.

V gene TRBV6-4 combines with J gene TRBJ2-3; 7 bases fit TRBD2. The length of the CDR3 is 14 residues. CDR1 and CDR2 (germline): MRHNA, SNTAGT. The trim removed 5 bases at V and 2 bases at J, leaving 4 bases unmatched. DNA of the CDR3: TGTGCCAGCAGTCCTCGGGGGGACACAGATACGCAGTATTTT. Its translation is CASSPRGDTDTQYF.

The rearrangement links TRBV11-2 to TRBJ2-7; 8 nucleotides align to TRBD1. The germline V gene has CDR1 SGHAT and CDR2 FQNNGV. CDR3 size: 14 residues. Trimming at V came to 1 base and at J to 5 bases, leaving 4 bases not matched to a gene. CDR3 protein: CASSLAQGAHEQYF. CDR3 nucleotides: TGTGCCAGCAGCTTAGCCCAGGGGGCTCACGAGCAGTACTTC.